The clone carrying this TCR beta chain occurred a few times. Its antigen is not known. The data derive from a study of response to subunit inactivated influenza vaccine. TCRdb re-analysed the RT-PCR reads in MiXCR, keeping a single row per CDR3 protein. Of hundreds of thousands of distinct CDR3 sequences in the sample, around 14% were seen once. The CDR3 is made up of 11 amino acids. The germline gives CDR1 SQVTM, CDR2 ANQGSEA. With 5 bases removed from V and 4 bases from J, the gap between germline ends came to 5 bases. Whole-study results and caveats: It was suggested by the authors that few new T cells are recruited by each seasonal influenza vaccination.

This sequence originates from a man aged 45-60 years who received an inactivated influenza vaccine. The chain carries TRBV29-1 and TRBJ2-2; D is unclear. Specimen: PBMCs from blood, collected roughly 12 days after vaccination. CDR3 protein: CSVSTTGELFF. The CDR3 DNA reads as TGCAGCGTTTCCACCACCGGGGAGCTGTTTTTT.